This TCR beta chain was documented in a study of blood T cell repertoires in COVID-19. J was trimmed by 4 bases and V by 4 bases; bases with no gene match: 5. Germline CDR1 reads LNHDA; CDR2 reads SQIVND (reference sequence). The CDR3 sequence is 16 residues long. Authors' methods: Using reference gene primer amplification, nucleated cell counts were estimated. Here immunoSEQ multiplex PCR was the method, and the copy in TCRdb shows in-frame clones only, minus some. The DNA was the basis for D and trimming; V, J and clone size are from that table. The sample holds 250,000 to 350,000 clones, approximately 90% seen once.

The source is a woman aged 30 to 39 with COVID-19, enrolled during active disease. This chain joins TRBV19 and TRBJ2-1; TRBD2 matches at 12 bases. Material: peripheral blood. CDR3 in DNA: TGTGCCAGTAGTAGGTCGACTAGCGGGGGTTACAATGAGCAGTTCTTC. Amino acid sequence: CASSRSTSGGYNEQFF.